This T cell receptor (beta chain) stems from a study of patients and donors after allogeneic stem cell transplantation. The CDR3 extends over 15 amino acids. V trimming: 4 bases; J trimming: 4 bases; junction bases outside the gene matches: 6. The V gene's germline CDR1 is SGHRS and CDR2 YFSETQ. In this sample, this clonotype turned up many times. TCRdb independently ran MiXCR on the RT-PCR reads; one entry per CDR3 protein. The sample yields some 960,000 distinct CDR3 sequences, 15% to 20% seen once. Sequenced sample: blood, either unsorted or a sorted T cell fraction (not recorded which). V and J are TRBV5-1 and TRBJ1-5; TRBD1 matches 9 bases. This sequence originates from a human donor who was either an allogeneic HSCT recipient or a stem cell or donor lymphocyte infusion donor (not recorded which). It is not recorded whose cells these are; they may come from a transplant donor. The CDR3 region is CASSPAGTGNQPQHF. The CDR3 DNA is TGCGCCAGCAGCCCAGCCGGGACAGGGAATCAGCCCCAGCATTTT.